This TCR beta chain originates from a study of regulatory T cells in long-lasting Graves disease listed by TCRdb under 2021. General notes on the study: Antithyroid drugs had been taken for less than 3 months by newly diagnosed Graves' disease patients. Patients with persistent Graves' disease were compared with patients with newly diagnosed Graves' disease using TCR sequencing and RNA sequencing of peripheral blood. The study took place in China and was registered as a clinical trial. A total of around 35 samples underwent TCR sequencing: about 13 from persistent and some 20 from newly diagnosed Graves' disease patients.

Library construction relied on multiplex PCR. TCRdb lists the instrument as Illumina HiSeq 4000. TCR beta libraries were built with iRepertoire HTBI primers and Arm-PCR amplification of CDR3 regions. Gel purification was performed on PCR products prior to sequencing. On the authors' methods: Gene usage analysis of CDR3 amino acid clonotypes used the 55 to 80 TRBV and 14 to 15 TRBJ segments found across samples. Filtered high-quality paired reads were merged into contigs using COPE and FqMerger. BLAST was used to align contigs to the IMGT TRBV, TRBD and TRBJ reference genes, and CDR3 was defined following IMGT. Highly expanded clones were defined as clonotypes with a frequency above 0.1%. Shannon entropy served as the measure of repertoire diversity, while the Gini coefficient captured V-J evenness. A clonotype was considered public if more than one individual shared it. Starting from the raw public reads, TCRdb applied fastp trimming at Q25, assembled clones with MiXCR and retained in-frame beta chains. Each entry is one CDR3 protein sequence, shown with its most common DNA and genes. TCRdb, not the original authors, processed these V and J calls. This sample lists about 220,000 distinct CDR3 sequences; roughly 19% were detected once. Over 9.5% of the sample is in the top ten clones.

This clonotype was recorded many times. What this receptor recognizes is not known. No much larger clonotype is one base removed from it; base qualities were not supplied. General conclusions and limits of the study: Sequencing and analysis were restricted to the TCR beta chain. Peripheral blood alone was examined, since thyroid tissue, which constituted the primary lesion, could not be accessed. TRBV28, TRBJ1-2 and TRBJ2-5 were preferentially used in persistent disease, while TRBV20-1 and TRBJ2-1 were favored in newly diagnosed disease. A larger number of public clonotypes was shared among persistent patients (approximately 2,600) than among newly diagnosed patients (around 890). The authors acknowledged the small sample size as a limitation that may reduce accuracy. Compared with newly diagnosed patients, patients with persistent Graves' disease had lower TCR Shannon entropy and fewer highly expanded clones, which suggests clonal expansion.

The CDR3 spans 17 residues, from the cysteine through the phenylalanine. CDR3 DNA is the only sequence kept; it has 51 bases, read in frame from the first base. Looking up the germline V gene yields CDR1 MDHEN and CDR2 SYDVKM. V trim: 6 bases; J trim: 6 bases; unmatched bases: 11. The time point label for this specimen denotes: newly diagnosed GD, antithyroid drugs for less than 3 months. For both TCR sequencing and RNA sequencing, RNA was extracted from PBMCs in TRIzol. The diagnosis of Graves' disease was made according to American Thyroid Association guidelines. The patients came from an endocrinology department in Xi'an, China. Each patient gave approximately 8.8 milliliters of peripheral blood, collected in an EDTA anticoagulant tube. PBMCs were isolated by Ficoll Paque Plus density gradient separation without further T cell sorting. An Agilent 2100 Bioanalyzer and agarose gel were used to check RNA quality, while a NanoDrop 2000 measured RNA concentration.

The same sample was also used in a study of T cells in Graves' hyperthyroidism and ophthalmopathy. Taken from the second paper: Stable Graves' hyperthyroidism was defined as the absence of progression to ophthalmopathy over 18 months of follow-up. Hyperthyroidism patients were aged 18 to 65 years and newly diagnosed, with disease duration of less than 2 months. Exclusion was applied to patients with uncontrolled infections, other autoimmune diseases, pregnancy or lactation. Diagnoses were based on clinical symptoms, serum thyroxine and TRAb, thyroid ultrasound and orbital computed tomography. A first-round RT-PCR of the TCR CDR3 used the HTBI primer set with the Qiagen OneStep RT-PCR kit. Blood samples also contained most of the expanded thyroid clonotypes (frequency above 0.001), which suggests that blood repertoires may reflect thyroid immune responses. In cross-validation, a model built on a 13 V-J signature told ophthalmopathy apart from stable hyperthyroidism with about 90% sensitivity and around 84% specificity, and in testing the same model reached 80%/75%. During validation, the model predicted progression to ophthalmopathy a median of roughly six months ahead of onset, with more than 60% sensitivity and 72% to 80% specificity. TCR V-J signatures able to tell the groups apart were searched for in a discovery cohort of 100 patients, of whom over 40 had Graves' ophthalmopathy and around 58 had stable Graves' hyperthyroidism. Whether ophthalmopathy could be predicted prospectively was tested in an independent validation cohort made up of about 18 hyperthyroidism patients plus 17 patients who later progressed to ophthalmopathy. The 100 discovery patients were randomly divided into training and test sets at a 7:3 ratio. In addition, the study compared T-cell repertoires in thyroid tissue and in blood from roughly 6 Graves' hyperthyroidism patients. Following sampling, methimazole starting at 30 mg daily was given to hyperthyroidism patients, and high-dose intravenous methylprednisolone was given to ophthalmopathy patients. The libraries were constructed in a second round of multiplex PCR and then size-selected and purified. Libraries were sequenced paired-end with 100 bp reads on an Illumina HiSeq2000. SOAPnuke was used to process the raw data, throwing out any read that contained adapters or uncalled bases, had a mean Phred below 15, or lacked an exact constant-primer or identifier match. COPE v1.2.5 was used to merge the high-quality paired reads, and each unique nucleotide sequence was defined as a clonotype. MiTCR v1.1 was used to align clonotypes to the IMGT TRBV, TRBD and TRBJ reference segments. The analysis included only V-J combinations with a frequency above 0.0001, which together covered 99% to 99.2% of the repertoires. A TCS score was defined as the ratio between F50 (clonal expansion) and ExV (chaos), using BLOSUM62-based TCRdist between CDR3 peptides within each V-J. Welch's t-statistics and random forest reduced 500 to 550 V-J features to 13, which were used in a naive Bayes classifier (R e1071). No statistical method was used to fix the sample size in advance, and group allocation was not hidden from the investigators. The paper reports TCR Vbeta CDR3 sequencing of roughly 140 peripheral blood samples: 40 or so ophthalmopathy, under 85 hyperthyroidism and approximately 17 progressor patients.

The TCR comes from a woman aged 30 to 39 with Graves disease. Donor details come from another sample of the same person, matched by shared clones. This sample comprised peripheral blood mononuclear cells (PBMCs), obtained at new diagnosis, from a patient treated with antithyroid drugs. The rearranged chain carries TRBV28 and TRBJ2-3, and TRBD2 matches 14 of the central bases. This receptor has the CDR3 CASRRRLAGGRSDTQYF. The bases are TGTGCCAGCAGGAGAAGACTAGCGGGGGGGAGATCGGATACGCAGTATTTT. The CDR3, completed at both ends by the reference TRBV28 and TRBJ2-3 genes, gives the full variable domain DVKVTQSSRYLVKRTGEKVFLECVQDMDHENMFWYRQDPGLGLRLIYFSYDVKMKEKGDIPEGYSVSREKKERFSLILESASTNQTSMYLCASRRRLAGGRSDTQYFGPGTRLTVL.